What follows are 4 T cell receptor beta chains derived from one specimen sequenced in a study of T cell changes during pregnancy in multiple sclerosis (dated by TCRdb to the late 2010s). The library was obtained by the immunoSEQ multiplex PCR assay. TCRdb carries this immuneACCESS record with in-frame sequences only. Its versions omit some clonotypes, under half of them owing to an unresolved V gene in the studies checked, with the rest unexplained. For this sample the table gives some 97,000 clones, of which 90% to 95% were detected only once. Of the sample, about 0.9% falls within the top ten clones. The specimen was peripheral blood, collected before pregnancy. The source is a female donor with multiple sclerosis, enrolled in a pregnancy study.

J is TRBJ2-7 and V is TRBV21-1; the table's D gene call, TRBD2, was not cross checked with the DNA. TRBV21-1 is an annotated pseudogene. The CDR3 is 17 amino acids. The CDR3 DNA reads as TGTGCCAGCAGCAAAGGGGGAAGCACTAGCGGGCGCTACGAGCAGTACTTC. It yields the protein CASSKGGSTSGRYEQYF.

The V gene is TRBV4-1, the J gene TRBJ2-3, with 8 bases fitting TRBD2. This CDR3 is built from 14 residues. Unmatched junction bases numbered 5, after V lost 1 base and J lost 8 bases. The germline CDR1 and CDR2 sequences are MGHRA and YSYEKL. DNA of the CDR3: TGCGCCAGCAGCCAAGTCCGGGGGGGGCGTACGCAGTATTTT. Its translation: CASSQVRGGRTQYF.

The V and J genes are TRBV19 and TRBJ1-1; maybe TRBD1 (5 bases). The CDR3 sequence is 15 residues long. V shed 3 bases and J shed 4 bases, with 15 bases lying between them. Per the germline V gene, CDR1 is LNHDA and CDR2 is SQIVND (reference sequence). The CDR3 loop is CASSIAHGGGTEAFF. The CDR3 DNA is TGTGCCAGTAGTATTGCCCACGGGGGGGGCACTGAAGCTTTCTTT.

V usage is TRBV9 and J usage is TRBJ2-1; D is undetermined. The V gene's germline CDR1 is SGDLS and CDR2 YYNGEE. The CDR3 is made up of 13 amino acids. Trimming cost V 3 bases and J 4 bases, with 8 bases left between them. The chain's CDR3 is CASSAPLYNEQFF. CDR3 nucleotide sequence: TGTGCCAGCAGCGCCCCTCTGTACAATGAGCAGTTCTTC.